This entry concerns a single TCR beta chain. Its antigen is unknown. This specimen comes from a study of cytomegalovirus exposure and HLA in healthy donors. Study-wide points: Reported results showed that the classifier diagnosed cytomegalovirus status with high specificity and sensitivity. In the approximately 130 validation repertoires, a later analysis found that first-cohort TCR clusters tended to co-occur. In vitro work confirmed that a few CMV-associated chains recognize CMV antigens. Some TCR beta chains (about 180 of them) were listed as cytomegalovirus-associated.

V was pared by 2 bases and J by 2 bases, with 12 bases of the junction left unmatched. Germline values: CDR1 SGHDN, CDR2 FVKESK. The CDR3 has 18 amino acids. This table comes from immunoSEQ multiplex PCR, and its TCRdb copy is limited to in-frame clones, with some not included. The sample records about 330,000 clones, about nine tenths being singletons. The chain employs TRBV14 and TRBJ2-7; 10 nucleotides line up with TRBD1. The sequencing input was PBMCs. The TCR sequence derives from a woman aged 30 to 39 in good health and CMV-seropositive. The CDR3 loop is CASSQNIWTGGVPYEQYF. The CDR3 coding sequence is TGTGCCAGCAGCCAAAATATTTGGACAGGGGGGGTTCCCTACGAGCAGTACTTC.